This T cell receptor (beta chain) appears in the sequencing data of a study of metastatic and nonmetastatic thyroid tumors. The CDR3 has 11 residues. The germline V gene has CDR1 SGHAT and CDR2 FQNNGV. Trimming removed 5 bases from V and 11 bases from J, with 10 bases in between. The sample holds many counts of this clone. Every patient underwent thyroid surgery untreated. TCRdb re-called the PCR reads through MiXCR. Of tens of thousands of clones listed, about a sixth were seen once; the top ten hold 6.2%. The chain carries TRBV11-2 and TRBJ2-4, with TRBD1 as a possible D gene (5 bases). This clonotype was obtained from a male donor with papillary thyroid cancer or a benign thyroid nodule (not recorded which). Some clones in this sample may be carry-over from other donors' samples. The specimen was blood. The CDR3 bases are TGTGCCAGCAGCAATAGGGGTGTTCAGTACTTC. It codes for CASSNRGVQYF.